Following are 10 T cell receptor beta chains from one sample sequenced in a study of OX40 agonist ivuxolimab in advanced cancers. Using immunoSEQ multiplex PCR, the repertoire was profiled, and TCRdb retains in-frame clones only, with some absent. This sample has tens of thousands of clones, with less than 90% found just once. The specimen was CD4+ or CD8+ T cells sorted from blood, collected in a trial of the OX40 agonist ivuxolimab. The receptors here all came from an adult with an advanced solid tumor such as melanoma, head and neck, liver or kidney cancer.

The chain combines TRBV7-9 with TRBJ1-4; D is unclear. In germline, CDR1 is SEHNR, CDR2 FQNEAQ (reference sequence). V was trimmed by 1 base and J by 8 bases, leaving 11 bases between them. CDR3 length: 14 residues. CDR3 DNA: TGTGCCAGCAGCTTAGGGGAAACCGAGGAAAAACTGTTTTTT. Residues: CASSLGETEEKLFF.

CDR3 nucleotides: TGTGCCAGCAGTTACTCGCACCCAACTAATGAAAAACTGTTTTTT. It encodes CASSYSHPTNEKLFF. The chain is built from TRBV6-5 and TRBJ1-4; D is ambiguous. CDR3 length: 15 amino acids. Trimming left V 0 bases short and J 0 bases short, with 5 bases between. Germline CDR1 is MNHEY and CDR2 is SVGAGI.

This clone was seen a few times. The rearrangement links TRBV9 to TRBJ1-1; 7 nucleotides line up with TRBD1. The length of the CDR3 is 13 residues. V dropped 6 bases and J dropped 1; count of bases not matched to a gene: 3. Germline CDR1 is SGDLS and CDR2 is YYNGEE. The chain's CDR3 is CASTGDRNTEAFF. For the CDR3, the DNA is TGTGCCAGCACCGGGGACAGGAACACTGAAGCTTTCTTT.

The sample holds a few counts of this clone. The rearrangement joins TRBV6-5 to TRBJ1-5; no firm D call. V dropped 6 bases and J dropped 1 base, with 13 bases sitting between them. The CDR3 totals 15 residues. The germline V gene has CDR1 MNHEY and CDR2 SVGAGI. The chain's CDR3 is CASSPGVFSNQPQHF. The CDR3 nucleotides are TGTGCCAGCAGCCCCGGGGTATTCAGCAATCAGCCCCAGCATTTT.

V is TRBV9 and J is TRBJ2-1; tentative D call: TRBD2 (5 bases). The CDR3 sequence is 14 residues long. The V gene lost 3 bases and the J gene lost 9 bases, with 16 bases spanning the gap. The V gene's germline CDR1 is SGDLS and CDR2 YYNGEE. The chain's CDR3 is CASSASSGLGEQFF. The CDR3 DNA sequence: TGTGCCAGCAGCGCGTCGTCGGGGTTGGGTGAGCAGTTCTTC.

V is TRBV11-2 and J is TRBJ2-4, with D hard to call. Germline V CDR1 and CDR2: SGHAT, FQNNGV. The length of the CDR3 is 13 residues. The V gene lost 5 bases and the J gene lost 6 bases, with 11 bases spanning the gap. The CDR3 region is CASSPLRVNIQYF. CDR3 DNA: TGTGCCAGCAGCCCATTAAGGGTAAACATTCAGTACTTC.

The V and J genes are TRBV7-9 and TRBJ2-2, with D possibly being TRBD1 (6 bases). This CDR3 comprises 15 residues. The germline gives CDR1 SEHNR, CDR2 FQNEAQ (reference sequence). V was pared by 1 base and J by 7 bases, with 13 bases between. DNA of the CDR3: TGTGCCAGCAGCTTAGTACAGGGAACTGGCGGGGAGCTGTTTTTT. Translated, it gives CASSLVQGTGGELFF.

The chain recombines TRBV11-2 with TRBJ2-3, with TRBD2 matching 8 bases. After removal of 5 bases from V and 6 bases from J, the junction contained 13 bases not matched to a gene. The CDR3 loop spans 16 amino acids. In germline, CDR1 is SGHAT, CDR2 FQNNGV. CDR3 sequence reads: CASSPGTRTFVDTQYF. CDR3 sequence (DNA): TGTGCCAGCAGCCCCGGGACTAGGACGTTTGTTGATACGCAGTATTTT.

The CDR3 DNA sequence: TGCGCCAGCAGCCCGGGGGACAGGAAGGGGAGCGACACCTTC. It yields the protein CASSPGDRKGSDTF. V usage is TRBV4-1 and J usage is TRBJ1-2; TRBD1 matches at 8 bases. Germline CDR1 MGHRA, CDR2 YSYEKL. The CDR3 spans 14 residues. The junction had 13 bases not matched to a gene; V was cut back by 4 bases and J by 12 bases.

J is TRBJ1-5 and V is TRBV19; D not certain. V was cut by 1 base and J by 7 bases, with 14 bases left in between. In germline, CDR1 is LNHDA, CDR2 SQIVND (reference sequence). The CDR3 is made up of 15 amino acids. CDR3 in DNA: TGTGCCAGTAGTATAGTGCTGTCCCTTGGGCAGCCCCAGCATTTT. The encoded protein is CASSIVLSLGQPQHF.